This T cell receptor beta chain is drawn from a study of metastatic and nonmetastatic thyroid tumors. As for the study in general: Both malignant and benign thyroid patients supplied peripheral blood and tumor or nodule tissue samples, across which the repertoires of these patients were then compared. Study-level points and caveats: Benign nodules reportedly had significantly lower TCR beta diversity than malignant thyroid tumors in blood and tumor.

This clone has more than one count but fewer than ten. Its antigen is currently unknown. TCRdb used MiXCR to call clones anew from the PCR reads. Altogether 9,000 to 13,000 clones are present, 20% to 30% being singletons, with the ten largest covering about 9.1%. Not a single patient had been given any form of treatment at any point before undergoing thyroid surgery. This CDR3 is 17 amino acids long. Germline V gene sequence: CDR1 LNHDA, CDR2 SQIVND (reference sequence). The ends were cut back, 6 bases at V and 2 bases at J, with 23 bases in the middle. The clonotype comes from a female donor with papillary thyroid cancer or a benign thyroid nodule (not recorded which). Some clones in this sample may be carry-over from other donors' samples. This chain joins TRBV19 and TRBJ2-7; D may be TRBD1 or TRBD2 (5 bases each). The sample taken for sequencing was tumor tissue. The CDR3 sequence: CASSLSGPPLLAYEQYF. The CDR3 DNA sequence: TGTGCCAGTAGCCTTTCGGGACCACCTCTACTAGCCTACGAGCAGTACTTC.